This T cell receptor (beta chain) was retrieved from a study of human T cells and chemical hapten exposure. Time point specified: pre-sensitization, week 0. Treatment of the sample: therapeutic diphenylcyclopropenone sensitization with weekly scalp DPC. TCRdb itself ran the RACE reads through MiXCR, one entry per CDR3 protein. The sample holds about 110,000 distinct CDR3 sequences, less than 15% seen once. Per the germline V gene, CDR1 is SQVTM and CDR2 is ANQGSEA. This CDR3 has 11 amino acids. The ends were cut back, 7 bases at V and 5 bases at J, with 9 bases in the middle. Sequencing used whole blood, obtained in connection with sensitization to the hapten diphenylcyclopropenone (DPC). The gene calls are TRBV29-1 and TRBJ2-4; no clear D. The sequence was collected from a woman aged 45-65 years with alopecia areata. Some clones in this sample may be carry-over from other donors' samples. CDR3 nucleotides: TGCAGCGGCAGCCTACAAAACATTCAGTACTTC. Protein: CSGSLQNIQYF.